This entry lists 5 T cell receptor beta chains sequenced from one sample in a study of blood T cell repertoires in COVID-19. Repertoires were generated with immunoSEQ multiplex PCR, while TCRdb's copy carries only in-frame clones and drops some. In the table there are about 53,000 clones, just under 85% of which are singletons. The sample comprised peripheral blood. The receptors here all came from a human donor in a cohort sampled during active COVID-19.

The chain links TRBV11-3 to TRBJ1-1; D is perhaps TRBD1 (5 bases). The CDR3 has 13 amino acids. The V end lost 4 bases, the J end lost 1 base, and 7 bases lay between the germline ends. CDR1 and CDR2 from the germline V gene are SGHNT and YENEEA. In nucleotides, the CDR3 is TGTGCCAGCAGCTCCAGGGAGAACACTGAAGCTTTCTTT. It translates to CASSSRENTEAFF.

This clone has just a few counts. CDR3 amino acids: CASSPWGGGYTF. The CDR3 DNA reads as TGTGCCAGCAGCCCCTGGGGGGGTGGCTACACCTTC. The rearrangement uses TRBV5-4 and TRBJ1-2; D is perhaps TRBD1 (5 bases). Germline V lookup: CDR1 SGHNT, CDR2 YYREEE (reference sequence). This CDR3 comprises 12 residues. Trimming took off 4 bases at V and 7 bases at J, with 11 bases between the two ends.

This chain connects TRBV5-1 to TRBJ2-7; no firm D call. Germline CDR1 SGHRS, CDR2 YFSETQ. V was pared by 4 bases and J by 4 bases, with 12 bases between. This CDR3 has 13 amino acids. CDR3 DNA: TGCGCCAGCAGCGCGAGCGTTCATTACGAGCAGTACTTC. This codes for CASSASVHYEQYF. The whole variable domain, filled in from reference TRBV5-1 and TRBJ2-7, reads KAGVTQTPRYLIKTRGQQVTLSCSPISGHRSVSWYQQTPGQGLQFLFEYFSETQRNKGNFPGRFSGRQFSNSRSEMNVSTLELGDSALYLCASSASVHYEQYFGPGTRLTVT.

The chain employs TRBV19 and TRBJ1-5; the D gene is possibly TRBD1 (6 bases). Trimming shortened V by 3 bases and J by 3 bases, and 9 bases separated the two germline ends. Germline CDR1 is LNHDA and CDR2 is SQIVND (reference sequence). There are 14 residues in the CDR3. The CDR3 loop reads CASSMRTANQPQHF. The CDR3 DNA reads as TGTGCCAGTAGTATGCGGACAGCCAATCAGCCCCAGCATTTT. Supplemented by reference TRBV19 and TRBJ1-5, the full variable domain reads DGGITQSPKYLFRKEGQNVTLSCEQNLNHDAMYWYRQDPGQGLRLIYYSQIVNDFQKGDIAEGYSVSREKKESFPLTVTSAQKNPTAFYLCASSMRTANQPQHFGDGTRLSIL.

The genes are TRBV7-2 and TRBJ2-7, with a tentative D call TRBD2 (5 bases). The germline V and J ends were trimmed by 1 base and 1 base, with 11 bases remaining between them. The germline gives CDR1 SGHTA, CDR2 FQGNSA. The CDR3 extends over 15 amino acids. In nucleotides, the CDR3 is TGTGCCAGCAGCTTAGTCAGGACTGATTCCTACGAGCAGTACTTC. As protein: CASSLVRTDSYEQYF.